This T cell receptor beta chain comes out of a study of Graves' ophthalmopathy and Graves' hyperthyroidism (dated by TCRdb to the late 2010s). General notes on the study: A patient counted as having stable hyperthyroidism if there was no progression to ophthalmopathy within 18 months of follow-up. In total, 135 blood samples were TCR-sequenced: approximately 42 ophthalmopathy, some 75 hyperthyroidism and roughly 17 hyperthyroidism-to-ophthalmopathy patients. To tell Graves' ophthalmopathy apart from Graves' hyperthyroidism, and to predict which patients would progress to ophthalmopathy, the study relied on TCR beta repertoire signatures. The independent validation cohort included roughly 19 hyperthyroidism patients plus 17 patients who later progressed from hyperthyroidism to ophthalmopathy. A discovery set of 90 to 100 patients (approximately 45 ophthalmopathy, under 65 stable hyperthyroidism) was enrolled to explore V-J signatures distinguishing ophthalmopathy from hyperthyroidism. In roughly six hyperthyroidism patients, the T-cell repertoires found in thyroid tissue were compared with those found in blood. After sampling, hyperthyroidism patients received methimazole starting at 30 mg daily, and ophthalmopathy patients received high-dose intravenous methylprednisolone.

Remarks on this clonotype: Its specific antigen is unknown. There are no base qualities to consult, and no much larger clone falls within one base.

From cysteine to phenylalanine, the CDR3 is 11 amino acids long. Of all the DNA, just the CDR3 is kept, 33 bases in frame from base 1. CDR1 and CDR2 (MNHEY, SMNVEV) derive from the germline V gene (reference sequence). The junction carries 9 bases between V and J, which are trimmed by 6 bases and 7 bases respectively. Here is what the overall study found, with its caveats: In validation, the model predicted ophthalmopathy progression with 55% to 71% sensitivity and approximately 78% specificity; around twelve predicted patients were CT-confirmed with GO in a median of approximately six months. In cross-validation, the 13-signature model distinguished ophthalmopathy from stable hyperthyroidism with around 90% sensitivity and around 81% specificity, while in the test set the corresponding values were roughly 80% and 75%. Sample size was not predetermined statistically, and investigators were not blinded to group allocation. Most of the expanded thyroid clonotypes with a frequency above 0.001 were also detected in blood, and it was suggested that the thyroid immune response may be reflected by blood repertoires.

The hyperthyroidism patients were 18 to 65 years old and newly diagnosed, with a disease duration of less than 2 months. Anyone with other autoimmune diseases, uncontrolled infections, pregnancy or lactation was excluded from the study. Diagnosis relied on clinical symptoms, serum thyroxine, TRAb, thyroid ultrasound and orbital computed tomography. Trizol reagent was used to extract the total RNA, and its quality was then checked on an Agilent 2100 Bioanalyzer. For repertoire sequencing, TCR beta CDR3 regions were amplified from RNA transcripts. The first round was an RT-PCR using HTBI primers with the Qiagen OneStep RT-PCR kit, and this first round was followed by a second-round multiplex PCR, then size selection and purification. Libraries were sequenced paired-end with 100 bp reads on an Illumina HiSeq2000. Per the source publication's procedure: SOAPnuke was used to process the reads, throwing out any read that had adapters, had uncalled bases, had a mean Phred below 15, or lacked an exact constant-primer or identifier match. High-quality paired reads were merged with COPE v1.2.5. Each unique nucleotide sequence was treated as a clonotype, and MiTCR v1.1 was used to align the clonotypes to the IMGT TRB V, D and J references. The analysis was limited to V-J combinations with a frequency above 0.0001, which together covered about 99% of the repertoires. For each V-J combination, a TCR clonal expansion and chaos score was defined as the ratio of F50 clonal expansion to chaos observed in the TCRdist matrix. Welch's t-statistics and random forest were used to reduce features to 10 to 15 V-J combinations, which were fed into a naive Bayes classifier. The Morisita-Horn index was used to measure how similar the thyroid and blood repertoires were. Clones were called with MiXCR by TCRdb after fastp trimmed the public reads at Q25, and only in-frame beta chains were retained. Rows with a matching CDR3 protein are joined into one entry that keeps the most common DNA and genes. The V and J calls here are based on TCRdb, not the publication. A total of around 1,200,000 distinct CDR3 sequences appear in this sample, 35% to 45% of them only once. The ten largest clones take up over 8.5% of the sample.

The TCR comes from an adult man with Graves' hyperthyroidism. This chain is built from TRBV27 and TRBJ2-5; the D gene cannot be named for sure. Source material: peripheral blood or thyroid tissue (not recorded which). The DNA sequence follows: TGTGCCAGCAGATCAAGAGGGACCCAGTACTTC. Its translation is CASRSRGTQYF.